This T cell receptor beta chain came from a study of beta chain features in type 1 diabetes. Study-wide results and caveats: Moderate but significant shortening of TCRB CDR3s was recorded in all four CD4+ subsets from Type 1 diabetes patients.

The whole isolated RNA underwent reverse transcription, so sequencing captured expressed TCRB transcripts. TCRdb's copy holds only in-frame clones and misses some; the assay was immunoSEQ multiplex PCR. The top ten hold over 0.8% of the sample, which has 250,000 to 300,000 clones, roughly 8% seen once. As for this clone: Its antigen is undetermined.

The CDR3 has 11 residues. From germline, CDR1 is MNHEY and CDR2 SVGAGI. Trimming took off 10 bases at V and 3 bases at J, with 8 bases between the two ends. Every single donor gave one heparinised blood draw, and these averaged around 0.12 L. Sequencing input: central memory CD4+ T cells from blood. The receptor's source is a woman between 18 and 29 years old in good health. The rearrangement links TRBV6-5 to TRBJ2-3; D might be TRBD2 (6 bases). The CDR3 nucleotides are TGTGCCACGACTAGGACAGATACGCAGTATTTT. Translation gives CATTRTDTQYF.